The rows below give T cell receptor beta chains drawn from one sample of a study of blood T cell repertoires in COVID-19. The table came from immunoSEQ multiplex PCR; TCRdb's copy has only in-frame clones and leaves some out. Among approximately 340,000 clones listed, 87% were seen once. The material sequenced was peripheral blood. The receptors here all came from a man aged 30 to 45 with COVID-19, enrolled during active disease. The CDR3 runs from the conserved cysteine through the conserved F or W. D genes are given only for firm matches. Some rows mark clone size as missing; the rest say once, few, many or name a class of expanded clone.

J gene	V gene	clone size	D gene	CDR3 DNA	CDR3 protein
TRBJ1-5	TRBV4-1	-	TRBD1	TGCGCCAGCAGCACCGGGACAGGGGGCTCGGATAGCAATCAGCCCCAGCATTTT	CASSTGTGGSDSNQPQHF
TRBJ1-5	TRBV10-3	few	-	TGTGCCATCAGTGAGGCCGGGTTTGGCAATCAGCCCCAGCATTTT	CAISEAGFGNQPQHF
TRBJ2-6	TRBV6-2/TRBV6-3	-	TRBD2	TGTGCCAGCAGTTGGACGAGCGGGAGCTCTGGGGCCAACGTCCTGACTTTC	CASSWTSGSSGANVLTF
TRBJ2-2	TRBV27	-	TRBD1	TGTGCCAGCAGTCCCCTAATCGGACAGGACACCGGGGAGCTGTTTTTT	CASSPLIGQDTGELFF
TRBJ1-2	TRBV20-1	-	-	TGCAGTGCTCAGGGGAGGGTGGGCTACACCTTC	CSAQGRVGYTF
TRBJ1-1	TRBV11-2	few	-	TGTGCCAGCAGAGGGGGGGGCGGGACTGAAGCTTTCTTT	CASRGGGGTEAFF
TRBJ2-3	TRBV7-3	-	-	TGTGCCAGCAGCTTCCCGTCGGGGAGCACAGATACGCAGTATTTT	CASSFPSGSTDTQYF
TRBJ2-2	TRBV29-1	-	TRBD1	TGCAGCGCCCGGGACAGGGTTAACACCGGGGAGCTGTTTTTT	CSARDRVNTGELFF
TRBJ1-4	TRBV2	once	TRBD1	TGTGCCAGCAGTGAAATCCTGGGACAGGGTCACGAAAAACTGTTTTTT	CASSEILGQGHEKLFF
TRBJ2-7	TRBV18	-	TRBD1	TGTGCCAGCTCCCTAGGGACAGGGGCTGCCGAGCAGTACTTC	CASSLGTGAAEQYF
TRBJ1-1	TRBV18	-	-	TGTGCCAGCTCACCACGACAGAGCATGAACACTGAAGCTTTCTTT	CASSPRQSMNTEAFF
TRBJ2-2	TRBV5-4	-	TRBD2	TGTGCCAGCAGACGGACTAGCGGGAGGGCCGAGGAGCTGTTTTTT	CASRRTSGRAEELFF
TRBJ2-7	TRBV10-2	-	TRBD1	TGCGCCAGCAGAGATTTTACAGGGGGGCTGAACGAGCAGTACTTC	CASRDFTGGLNEQYF
TRBJ1-4	TRBV7-9	-	-	TGTGCCAGCAGCCTCCGAGTACAGGGCTTACCTGAAAAACTGTTTTTT	CASSLRVQGLPEKLFF
TRBJ1-6	TRBV27	-	-	TGTGCCAGCAGTTTCCGGGCCGGGGGGCGGTCCCTCCACTTT	CASSFRAGGRSLHF
TRBJ1-1	TRBV5-1	-	-	TGCGCCAGCAGCTTGGGCAGGGTGGGGAACACTGAAGCTTTCTTT	CASSLGRVGNTEAFF
TRBJ2-4	TRBV16	-	-	TGTGCCAGCAGCCAACGGGACTCTCCAAACATTCAGTACTTC	CASSQRDSPNIQYF
TRBJ2-1	TRBV7-2	-	TRBD1	TGTGCCAGCAGCTTAAGAGGGACAGGGGCCTACAATGAGCAGTTCTTC	CASSLRGTGAYNEQFF
TRBJ2-7	TRBV6-2/TRBV6-3	-	-	TGTGCCAGCAGTTTTGAGGGATTGGGGGAGCAGTACTTC	CASSFEGLGEQYF
TRBJ1-3	TRBV9	many	-	TGTGCCAGCAGCGACAGCTCTGGAAACACCATATATTTT	CASSDSSGNTIYF
TRBJ2-7	TRBV5-4	-	TRBD2	TGTGCCAGCAGCTTGGGGACGGGAGGGCGTCTGGACGAGCAGTACTTC	CASSLGTGGRLDEQYF
TRBJ2-5	TRBV19	-	-	TGTGCCAGTAGGAAGGCGGGGGCGGGGGAGACCCAGTACTTC	CASRKAGAGETQYF
TRBJ2-7	TRBV11-2	-	TRBD1	TGTGCCAGCAGCTCAGGTGGGACAGGGAGGTACGAGCAGTACTTC	CASSSGGTGRYEQYF
TRBJ2-7	TRBV4-3	-	-	TGCGCCAGCAGCCAAGGGCCGAGCGAGAACCTATACGAGCAGTACTTC	CASSQGPSENLYEQYF
TRBJ2-7	TRBV7-8	-	TRBD1	TGTGCCAGCAGCCCCACAGGGGACGAGCAGTACTTC	CASSPTGDEQYF